This TCR beta chain comes out of a study of cytomegalovirus exposure and HLA in healthy donors. A multiplex PCR was run with 60 Vbeta primers and 13 Jbeta primers. Sequenced by immunoSEQ multiplex PCR; TCRdb stores in-frame clones only, minus some. The repertoire has around 97,000 clones, about three quarters of them found once; the top ten carry less than 4.5%. Study outcomes and limitations: Using a false discovery rate of 0.05, a later analysis showed that approximately 16,000 TCR beta sequences were associated with HLA alleles. In a later analysis, several top co-occurrence clusters appeared linked to parvovirus B19, influenza, CMV and Epstein-Barr virus. A later analysis reportedly found fewer N-insertions in an Asian-associated ancestry cluster than the approximately 660-donor mean. V- and J-gene trimming in TCR beta was tied to a missense DCLRE1C variant by an analysis performed later.

The trim removed 1 base at V and 3 bases at J, leaving 5 bases unmatched. The CDR3 contains 15 residues. Germline V lookup: CDR1 SGHTA, CDR2 FQGNSA. Comment on this clone: The target antigen is unknown.

The chain uses TRBV7-2 and TRBJ2-7; 8 positions match TRBD1. The sequenced sample was PBMCs. This clonotype was sampled from a man between 35 and 55 years old in good health and CMV-seronegative. The CDR3 loop reads CASSLGQGKGYEQYF. The DNA for the CDR3 is TGTGCCAGCAGCTTAGGACAGGGGAAAGGCTACGAGCAGTACTTC.